The 5 T cell receptor beta chains given below trace back to one sample, sequenced in a study of shared clonotypes between healthy human individuals. Produced via immunoSEQ multiplex PCR; TCRdb's table is partial and in-frame only. Here the sample spans some 2.3 million clones, about 92% being singletons. The sample comprised naive CD4+ T cells from PBMCs. Subset noted: CD45RA+ positively selected. These receptors were collected from a man aged 18 to 29 in good health. Some clones in this sample may be carry-over from other donors' samples.

The rearrangement uses TRBV7-9 and TRBJ2-1, with 7 nucleotides matching TRBD2. With 4 bases clipped from V and 8 bases from J, the junction kept 11 bases outside the gene matches. This CDR3 is built from 15 residues. Per the germline V gene, CDR1 is SEHNR and CDR2 is FQNEAQ (reference sequence). This CDR3 reads CASSSQTLTSDEQFF. CDR3 coding DNA: TGTGCCAGCAGCTCCCAAACCCTCACTAGCGATGAGCAGTTCTTC.

V gene TRBV4-3 combines with J gene TRBJ2-3; D is possibly TRBD1 (5 bases). CDR3 length: 16 residues. Germline assignment: CDR1 LGHNA and CDR2 YSLEER. Trimming took off 0 bases at V and 0 bases at J, with 10 bases between the two ends. The CDR3 region is CASSQEGRQSTDTQYF. In DNA, the CDR3 is TGCGCCAGCAGCCAAGAAGGAAGACAGAGCACAGATACGCAGTATTTT.

The table lists this clone with a few counts. This CDR3 is also generated by other DNA sequences in the sample. The genes are TRBV28 and TRBJ1-5; the D gene is possibly TRBD1 (6 bases). Per the germline V gene, CDR1 is MDHEN and CDR2 is SYDVKM. CDR3 length equals 15 residues. V dropped 5 bases and J dropped 3 bases, with 14 bases sitting between them. CDR3 in amino acids: CASSVGGSSNQPQHF. Here the CDR3 DNA reads TGTGCCAGCAGTGTAGGGGGATCCTCCAATCAGCCCCAGCATTTT.

The table lists this clone with a count of one. The chain employs TRBV11-1 and TRBJ1-3; D uncertain. The germline V gene has CDR1 SGHAT and CDR2 FQDESV (reference sequence). The CDR3 sequence is 14 residues long. The V end lost 5 bases, the J end lost 2 bases, and 10 bases lay between the germline ends. This CDR3 is CASSHRRTGNTIYF. The DNA of the CDR3 is TGTGCCAGCAGCCACAGAAGAACTGGAAACACCATATATTTT.

The chain uses TRBV7-3 and TRBJ2-1; 7 positions match TRBD1. The ends lost 5 bases at V and 0 bases at J; junction bases unmatched: 7. CDR3 length: 16 amino acids. Germline CDR1 and CDR2: SGHTA and FQGTGA. The CDR3 DNA is TGTGCCAGCAGCGGTGGGGACAGCCGCTCCTACAATGAGCAGTTCTTC. It is translated as CASSGGDSRSYNEQFF.